Listed below are T cell receptor beta chains from one sample, sequenced in a study of regulatory T cells in long-lasting Graves disease. TCRdb re-derived calls from the multiplex PCR reads in MiXCR, one entry per CDR3 protein. The sample carries some 330,000 distinct CDR3 sequences, roughly 10% recorded once. These sequences were also reported in another study, on T cells in Graves' hyperthyroidism and ophthalmopathy.

This specimen was peripheral blood mononuclear cells (PBMCs), taken at new diagnosis, from a patient treated with antithyroid drugs. The source of these receptors is a woman aged 18 to 35 with Graves disease. CDR3s include the opening cysteine and the closing phenylalanine or tryptophan. A D gene is named only where the DNA matches it firmly. Clone size appears in some rows only: once, few, many, or a class for an expanded clone.

D gene: TRBD1; J gene: TRBJ1-1; clone size: many; V gene: TRBV7-9; CDR3 protein: CASSQTGQGAFF; CDR3 DNA: TGTGCCAGCAGCCAGACGGGACAGGGCGCTTTCTTT
D gene: TRBD2; J gene: TRBJ2-1; clone size: many; V gene: TRBV2; CDR3 protein: CASRPEGIAGGLYNEQFF; CDR3 DNA: TGTGCCAGCAGACCGGAGGGCATAGCGGGAGGGCTCTACAATGAGCAGTTCTTC
D gene: .; J gene: TRBJ2-5; clone size: many; V gene: TRBV15; CDR3 protein: CATSRDKGRFETQYF; CDR3 DNA: TGTGCCACCAGCAGAGATAAGGGCAGGTTTGAGACCCAGTACTTC
D gene: .; J gene: TRBJ1-2; clone size: .; V gene: TRBV20-1; CDR3 protein: CSAAVSLNYGYTF; CDR3 DNA: TGCAGTGCCGCAGTGTCACTCAACTATGGCTACACCTTC
D gene: TRBD1; J gene: TRBJ1-2; clone size: many; V gene: TRBV20-1; CDR3 protein: CSASQGVSDGYTF; CDR3 DNA: TGCAGTGCTAGCCAGGGGGTTTCTGATGGCTACACCTTC
D gene: .; J gene: TRBJ1-1; clone size: few; V gene: TRBV7-9; CDR3 protein: CASRISLNTEAFF; CDR3 DNA: TGTGCCAGCAGGATATCCTTGAACACTGAAGCTTTCTTT
D gene: TRBD2; J gene: TRBJ2-3; clone size: many; V gene: TRBV7-8; CDR3 protein: CASSWPGLAGGSTDTQYF; CDR3 DNA: TGTGCCAGCAGCTGGCCGGGACTAGCGGGGGGGAGCACAGATACGCAGTATTTT
D gene: .; J gene: TRBJ2-4; clone size: many; V gene: TRBV7-2; CDR3 protein: CASSPPGGASKNIQYF; CDR3 DNA: TGTGCCAGCAGCCCTCCCGGGGGTGCGTCCAAAAACATTCAGTACTTC
D gene: .; J gene: TRBJ2-2; clone size: .; V gene: TRBV7-9; CDR3 protein: CASRPDGNTGELFF; CDR3 DNA: TGTGCCAGCAGACCGGACGGCAACACCGGGGAGCTGTTTTTT
D gene: TRBD1; J gene: TRBJ2-1; clone size: few; V gene: TRBV19; CDR3 protein: CASNDRAGEQFF; CDR3 DNA: TGTGCCAGTAATGACAGGGCTGGTGAGCAGTTCTTC
D gene: .; J gene: TRBJ1-2; clone size: few; V gene: TRBV11-2; CDR3 protein: CASSLDLGGGYGYTF; CDR3 DNA: TGTGCCAGCAGCTTAGATCTGGGGGGCGGGTATGGCTACACCTTC
D gene: TRBD1; J gene: TRBJ1-5; clone size: many; V gene: TRBV18; CDR3 protein: CASSPRDRGGHQPQHF; CDR3 DNA: TGTGCCAGCTCCCCCAGAGACAGAGGGGGCCATCAGCCCCAGCATTTT
D gene: TRBD1; J gene: TRBJ1-5; clone size: .; V gene: TRBV13; CDR3 protein: CASSLVGVRGLSDGEYQPQHF; CDR3 DNA: TGTGCCAGCAGCTTAGTTGGGGTCAGGGGGCTCTCAGACGGGGAATATCAGCCCCAGCATTTT
D gene: .; J gene: TRBJ2-3; clone size: many; V gene: TRBV11-2; CDR3 protein: CASSLDPFFRTDTQYF; CDR3 DNA: TGTGCCAGCAGCTTAGATCCATTCTTCCGCACAGATACGCAGTATTTT
D gene: TRBD1; J gene: TRBJ2-1; clone size: .; V gene: TRBV6-2/TRBV6-3; CDR3 protein: CASSYSGTGYLDEQFF; CDR3 DNA: TGTGCCAGCAGTTACTCCGGGACAGGGTATCTCGATGAGCAGTTCTTC
D gene: TRBD1; J gene: TRBJ2-2; clone size: few; V gene: TRBV7-9; CDR3 protein: CASTPGQGAGRELFF; CDR3 DNA: TGTGCCAGCACCCCGGGACAGGGGGCCGGCAGGGAGCTGTTTTTT
D gene: TRBD1; J gene: TRBJ2-2; clone size: many; V gene: TRBV14; CDR3 protein: CASSQQGATGELFF; CDR3 DNA: TGCGCCAGCAGCCAACAGGGGGCGACCGGGGAGCTGTTTTTT
D gene: .; J gene: TRBJ2-5; clone size: many; V gene: TRBV28; CDR3 protein: CASRERGPGETQYF; CDR3 DNA: TGTGCCAGCAGAGAACGGGGTCCCGGAGAGACCCAGTACTTC
D gene: TRBD2; J gene: TRBJ2-3; clone size: many; V gene: TRBV11-2; CDR3 protein: CASSFLAATTDTQYF; CDR3 DNA: TGTGCCAGCAGCTTCCTAGCGGCCACCACAGATACGCAGTATTTT
D gene: .; J gene: TRBJ1-2; clone size: many; V gene: TRBV11-1; CDR3 protein: CASSHSYNYGYTF; CDR3 DNA: TGTGCCAGCAGCCACTCTTATAACTATGGCTACACCTTC
D gene: .; J gene: TRBJ2-5; clone size: .; V gene: TRBV10-2; CDR3 protein: CASSEGLPIQETQYF; CDR3 DNA: TGCGCCAGCAGTGAGGGCTTGCCTATTCAAGAGACCCAGTACTTC
D gene: TRBD2; J gene: TRBJ2-7; clone size: few; V gene: TRBV12-3/TRBV12-4; CDR3 protein: CASSSRTSWSYEQYF; CDR3 DNA: TGTGCCAGCAGTTCTAGGACTAGCTGGTCTTACGAGCAGTACTTC
D gene: .; J gene: TRBJ1-1; clone size: many; V gene: TRBV7-8; CDR3 protein: CASGPAPLMNTEAFF; CDR3 DNA: TGTGCCAGCGGCCCTGCCCCCCTCATGAACACTGAAGCTTTCTTT
D gene: TRBD2; J gene: TRBJ2-1; clone size: many; V gene: TRBV14; CDR3 protein: CASSQTGTSGRNEQFF; CDR3 DNA: TGTGCCAGCAGCCAAACCGGGACTAGCGGGAGGAATGAGCAGTTCTTC
D gene: .; J gene: TRBJ2-7; clone size: many; V gene: TRBV29-1; CDR3 protein: CSVDGGTLYEQYF; CDR3 DNA: TGCAGCGTTGACGGGGGCACGCTTTACGAGCAGTACTTC
D gene: TRBD2; J gene: TRBJ2-5; clone size: few; V gene: TRBV20-1; CDR3 protein: CSARAGGPQETQYF; CDR3 DNA: TGCAGTGCTCGGGCGGGGGGCCCTCAAGAGACCCAGTACTTC
D gene: .; J gene: TRBJ2-3; clone size: few; V gene: TRBV6-2/TRBV6-3; CDR3 protein: CASSLYSSTDTQYF; CDR3 DNA: TGTGCCAGCAGTCTTTATAGCTCCACAGATACGCAGTATTTT
D gene: .; J gene: TRBJ1-3; clone size: many; V gene: TRBV12-3/TRBV12-4; CDR3 protein: CASSSWTAENTIYF; CDR3 DNA: TGTGCCAGCAGTTCTTGGACAGCGGAAAACACCATATATTTT
D gene: .; J gene: TRBJ1-2; clone size: many; V gene: TRBV6-5; CDR3 protein: CASSYSRQAYTF; CDR3 DNA: TGTGCCAGCAGTTACTCGAGGCAGGCTTACACCTTC
D gene: .; J gene: TRBJ2-5; clone size: many; V gene: TRBV3-1; CDR3 protein: CASSPYPPGRQETQYF; CDR3 DNA: TGTGCCAGCAGCCCGTACCCCCCCGGTCGACAAGAGACCCAGTACTTC
D gene: .; J gene: TRBJ1-4; clone size: many; V gene: TRBV10-3; CDR3 protein: CAIRDTTNEKLFF; CDR3 DNA: TGTGCCATCAGGGACACAACTAATGAAAAACTGTTTTTT
D gene: TRBD1; J gene: TRBJ2-2; clone size: .; V gene: TRBV30; CDR3 protein: CAWSPWTGTGELFF; CDR3 DNA: TGTGCCTGGAGTCCTTGGACAGGGACCGGGGAGCTGTTTTTT
D gene: .; J gene: TRBJ1-1; clone size: many; V gene: TRBV15; CDR3 protein: CATSRDGPEAFF; CDR3 DNA: TGTGCCACCAGCAGAGATGGACCTGAAGCTTTCTTT
D gene: TRBD2; J gene: TRBJ2-2; clone size: many; V gene: TRBV7-2; CDR3 protein: CASSLGSYGTRATGELFF; CDR3 DNA: TGTGCCAGCAGCTTAGGCTCCTATGGGACTAGGGCGACCGGGGAGCTGTTTTTT
D gene: TRBD2; J gene: TRBJ2-1; clone size: few; V gene: TRBV20-1; CDR3 protein: CSARTSDEQFF; CDR3 DNA: TGCAGTGCCCGAACTAGCGATGAGCAGTTCTTC
D gene: TRBD1; J gene: TRBJ2-5; clone size: .; V gene: TRBV20-1; CDR3 protein: CSATQSTGAETQYF; CDR3 DNA: TGCAGTGCTACTCAGTCGACAGGGGCCGAGACCCAGTACTTC
D gene: .; J gene: TRBJ1-1; clone size: many; V gene: TRBV19; CDR3 protein: CASSGYWGEDTEAFF; CDR3 DNA: TGTGCCAGTAGTGGTTATTGGGGCGAGGACACTGAAGCTTTCTTT
D gene: .; J gene: TRBJ2-1; clone size: many; V gene: TRBV28; CDR3 protein: CASSPVGPSYNEQFF; CDR3 DNA: TGTGCCAGCAGCCCGGTGGGGCCGTCCTACAATGAGCAGTTCTTC
D gene: .; J gene: TRBJ2-5; clone size: many; V gene: TRBV12-5; CDR3 protein: CASGPGPGETQYF; CDR3 DNA: TGTGCTAGTGGTCCGGGACCGGGGGAGACCCAGTACTTC
D gene: TRBD2; J gene: TRBJ2-5; clone size: .; V gene: TRBV5-8; CDR3 protein: CASSPTGTRKETQYF; CDR3 DNA: TGTGCCAGCAGCCCTACCGGGACTAGGAAAGAGACCCAGTACTTC
D gene: .; J gene: TRBJ2-2; clone size: .; V gene: TRBV5-1; CDR3 protein: CASSLEGLARGVTGELFF; CDR3 DNA: TGCGCCAGCAGCTTGGAGGGTTTGGCCAGAGGGGTCACCGGGGAGCTGTTTTTT